The 16 T cell receptor beta chains below were found in one sample sequenced in a study of T cells in Graves' hyperthyroidism and ophthalmopathy. TCR beta CDR3 sequences were amplified from RNA transcripts. In the first-round RT-PCR of the TCR CDR3, the HTBI primer set was used. TCRdb fed the multiplex PCR reads into MiXCR, producing one record per CDR3 protein. Here the sample spans 560,000 or so distinct CDR3 sequences, approximately 44% being singletons. The specimen was peripheral blood or thyroid tissue (not recorded which). These receptors were collected from a woman younger than 30 with Graves' hyperthyroidism.

As regards this clonotype: At one boundary the junction diverges from the germline segment, which might be a read error. The rearrangement links TRBV15 to TRBJ1-2, with TRBD1 identical over 9 bases. Germline CDR1 is LNHNV and CDR2 is YYDKDF (reference sequence). This CDR3 comprises 15 residues. CDR3 sequence: CAASSARDREDGYTF. The CDR3 DNA follows: TGTGCCGCCAGCAGCGCCCGGGACAGGGAAGATGGCTACACCTTC.

This clonotype was detected once. The chain is built from TRBV15 and TRBJ2-5; the D gene could be TRBD1 or TRBD2 (5 bases each). This CDR3 is built from 14 residues. The V end lost 8 bases, the J end lost 1 base, and 14 bases lay between the germline ends. The V gene's germline CDR1 is LNHNV and CDR2 YYDKDF (reference sequence). The CDR3, as DNA: TGTGCCACCCATGGCGGTGGGGGCCAAGAGACCCAGTACTTC. It yields the protein CATHGGGGQETQYF.

This clonotype was observed at least ten times. The chain couples TRBV10-3 to TRBJ1-1, with 9 bases aligning to TRBD1. This CDR3 has 16 amino acids. From germline, CDR1 is ENHRY and CDR2 SYGVKD. J gave up 4 bases and V 4 bases, and 10 bases lay outside the gene matches. The CDR3 DNA reads as TGTGCCATCAGTGTTAGGACAGGGGTCCAGGTCACTGAAGCTTTCTTT. Translating gives CAISVRTGVQVTEAFF.

The rearrangement uses TRBV2 and TRBJ2-7, with 9 bases aligning to TRBD2. The CDR3 is 10 residues long. The V gene's germline CDR1 is SNHLY and CDR2 FYNNEI. In nucleotides, the CDR3 is TGTGCCAGCAGTGAGGGGATAGCGGGAGTA. Translating gives CASSEGIAGV.

This clonotype was picked up many times. The chain links TRBV29-1 to TRBJ1-5, with D unresolved. Germline lookup yields CDR1 SQVTM and CDR2 ANQGSEA. The V end was cut by 4 bases, the J end by 4 bases, with 14 bases between. This CDR3 has 14 residues. The CDR3 DNA sequence: TGCAGCGTTGGAGGAGGTATGGGAAATCAGCCCCAGCATTTT. Residues: CSVGGGMGNQPQHF. The full variable domain, with the rest looked up from reference TRBV29-1 and TRBJ1-5, is SAVISQKPSRDICQRGTSLTIQCQVDSQVTMMFWYRQQPGQSLTLIATANQGSEATYESGFVIDKFPISRPNLTFSTLTVSNMSPEDSSIYLCSVGGGMGNQPQHFGDGTRLSIL.

In its sample, this clonotype was seen a few times. This rearrangement joins TRBV20-1 to TRBJ1-1, with D uncertain. The germline V gene has CDR1 DFQATT and CDR2 SNEGSKA (reference sequence). CDR3 size: 13 residues. Trimming cost V 6 bases and J 0 bases, with 11 bases left between them. This CDR3 is CSAPTAMNTEAFF. Here the CDR3 DNA reads TGCAGTGCCCCGACGGCTATGAACACTGAAGCTTTCTTT.

The chain recombines TRBV20-1 with TRBJ1-5; 10 bases agree with TRBD1. The CDR3 has 14 amino acids. J gave up 6 bases and V 1 base, and 3 bases lay outside the gene matches. Germline CDR1 is DFQATT and CDR2 is SNEGSKA (reference sequence). CDR3 residues: CSARGTGGSQPQHF. The CDR3 DNA is TGCAGTGCTAGAGGGACAGGGGGAAGTCAGCCCCAGCATTTT.

V is TRBV2 and J is TRBJ2-7, with 8 bases fitting TRBD1. The germline V gene encodes CDR1 SNHLY and CDR2 FYNNEI. The CDR3 spans 14 residues. The V and J ends lost 5 bases and 5 bases, in that order; junction bases with no gene match: 8. The DNA of the CDR3 is TGTGCCAGCAGTTTTGGGGACAGGCACGACGAGCAGTACTTC. Its translation is CASSFGDRHDEQYF.

This clonotype was detected only a few times. The chain couples TRBV7-9 to TRBJ2-7; D gene unclear. CDR3 size: 14 residues. The ends were cut back, 5 bases at V and 3 bases at J, with 14 bases in the middle. Germline values: CDR1 SEHNR, CDR2 FQNEAQ (reference sequence). The CDR3 coding sequence is TGTGCCAGCAGCCTAGGACCTTTAAGCTACGAGCAGTACTTC. Translated: CASSLGPLSYEQYF.

CDR3 amino acids: CAWSFRGNSPLHF. The CDR3, as DNA: TGTGCCTGGAGTTTCAGGGGGAATTCACCCCTCCACTTT. The chain has TRBV11-2 and TRBJ1-6, with 7 positions matching TRBD1. J was trimmed by 7 bases and V by 11 bases; bases with no gene match: 8. CDR3 length: 13 amino acids. CDR1 is SGHAT, CDR2 FQNNGV, per germline.

This clonotype was seen a handful of times. This chain uses TRBV6-1 with TRBJ2-5; 7 nucleotides agree with TRBD1. V lost 5 bases to trimming and J lost 1 base; unmatched junction nucleotides: 13. The CDR3 totals 17 residues. Germline CDR1 MNHNS, CDR2 SASEGT. The chain's CDR3 is CASSRSRDSLLQETQYF. CDR3 bases: TGTGCCAGCAGTCGTTCTCGGGACAGTCTCCTCCAAGAGACCCAGTACTTC.

The J gene is TRBJ1-2, the V gene TRBV14, with D maybe TRBD1 (5 bases). This CDR3 has 14 residues. Germline values: CDR1 SGHDN, CDR2 FVKESK. V was trimmed by 1 base and J by 4 bases, leaving 10 bases between them. The CDR3 region is CASSQGGTGYGYTF. CDR3 coding DNA: TGTGCCAGCAGCCAAGGGGGAACAGGCTATGGCTACACCTTC. The full variable domain, with the rest looked up from reference TRBV14 and TRBJ1-2, is EAGVTQFPSHSVIEKGQTVTLRCDPISGHDNLYWYRRVMGKEIKFLLHFVKESKQDESGMPNNRFLAERTGGTYSTLKVQPAELEDSGVYFCASSQGGTGYGYTFGSGTRLTVV.

V and J are TRBV20-1 and TRBJ2-7; perhaps TRBD2 as D (5 bases). Trimming took off 6 bases at V and 5 bases at J, with 20 bases between the two ends. This CDR3 is built from 14 residues. Germline assignment: CDR1 DFQATT and CDR2 SNEGSKA (reference sequence). The CDR3 nucleotides read TGCAGTGCGCGGACTTGGACCAGGACCGACGAGCAGTACTTC. It is translated as CSARTWTRTDEQYF.

The sample holds one count of this clonotype. CDR3 sequence: CSVSGGGNTEAFF. The CDR3 nucleotides are TGCAGCGTTAGTGGTGGCGGGAACACTGAAGCTTTCTTT. The rearrangement uses TRBV29-1 and TRBJ1-1; no clear D gene. The V gene's germline CDR1 is SQVTM and CDR2 ANQGSEA. Trimming took 5 bases from V and 1 from J, leaving 11 bases between them. The CDR3 runs to 13 residues.

The chain links TRBV9 to TRBJ1-2; 12 nucleotides match TRBD1. V was clipped by 3 bases and J by 8 bases; unmatched bases: 5. CDR1 and CDR2 (germline): SGDLS, YYNGEE. The CDR3 extends over 14 amino acids. The CDR3 DNA is TGTGCCAGCAGCGACGGGACAGGGGGCTGGGGCTACACCTTC. Protein: CASSDGTGGWGYTF. Together with reference TRBV9 and TRBJ1-2, the CDR3 gives the full variable domain: DSGVTQTPKHLITATGQRVTLRCSPRSGDLSVYWYQQSLDQGLQFLIQYYNGEERAKGNILERFSAQQFPDLHSELNLSSLELGDSALYFCASSDGTGGWGYTFGSGTRLTVV.

The gene calls are TRBV11-3 and TRBJ1-6; D unclear. V was pared by 2 bases and J by 10 bases, with 12 bases between. CDR1 and CDR2 from the germline V gene are SGHNT and YENEEA. The CDR3 is made up of 14 amino acids. In nucleotides, the CDR3 is TGTGCCAGCAGCTTACATCGGGGAAGCTCACCCCTCCACTTT. As protein: CASSLHRGSSPLHF. Using reference TRBV11-3 and TRBJ1-6 for the parts outside the CDR3, the full variable domain is EAGVVQSPRYKIIEKKQPVAFWCNPISGHNTLYWYLQNLGQGPELLIRYENEEAVDDSQLPKDRFSAERLKGVDSTLKIQPAELGDSAVYLCASSLHRGSSPLHFGNGTRLTVT.